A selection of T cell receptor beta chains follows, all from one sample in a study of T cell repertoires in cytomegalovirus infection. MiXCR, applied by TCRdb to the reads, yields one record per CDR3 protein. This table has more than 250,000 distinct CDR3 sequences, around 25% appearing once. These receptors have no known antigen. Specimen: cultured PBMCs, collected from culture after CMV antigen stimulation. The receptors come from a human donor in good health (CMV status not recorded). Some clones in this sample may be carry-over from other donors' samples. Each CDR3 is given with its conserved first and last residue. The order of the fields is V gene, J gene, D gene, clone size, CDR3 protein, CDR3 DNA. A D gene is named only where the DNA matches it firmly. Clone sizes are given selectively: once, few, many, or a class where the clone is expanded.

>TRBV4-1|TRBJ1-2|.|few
CASSQDTGGIGYGYTF
TGCGCCAGCAGCCAAGATACGGGTGGTATAGGGTATGGCTACACCTTC
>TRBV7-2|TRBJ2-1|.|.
CLSGGGSDEQFF
TGCCTATCGGGGGGCGGGAGTGATGAGCAGTTCTTC
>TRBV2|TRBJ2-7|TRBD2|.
CASSAASGRYEQYF
TGTGCCAGCAGTGCGGCTAGCGGGAGGTACGAGCAGTACTTC
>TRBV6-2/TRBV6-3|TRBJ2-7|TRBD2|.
CASGKPGGPYEQYF
TGTGCCAGCGGAAAACCGGGAGGACCATACGAGCAGTACTTC
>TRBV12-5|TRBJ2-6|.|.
CASGLVRATGANVLTF
TGTGCTAGTGGTTTGGTACGGGCGACTGGGGCCAACGTCCTGACTTTC
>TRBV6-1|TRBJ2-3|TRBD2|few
CASSNSGRAADTQYF
TGTGCCAGCAGTAATAGCGGGAGGGCCGCAGATACGCAGTATTTT
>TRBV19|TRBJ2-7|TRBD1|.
CASSGPKLRQGVEEQYF
TGTGCCAGTTCCGGTCCTAAATTAAGACAGGGTGTAGAAGAGCAGTACTTC
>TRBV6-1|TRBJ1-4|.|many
CASSVLGGVGEKLFF
TGTGCCAGCAGTGTCCTGGGGGGAGTCGGAGAAAAACTGTTTTTT
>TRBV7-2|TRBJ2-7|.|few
CASSSRTNYEQYF
TGTGCCAGCAGCTCTCGGACCAACTACGAGCAGTACTTC
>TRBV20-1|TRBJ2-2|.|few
CSASEGYDTGELFF
TGCAGTGCTAGTGAGGGTTATGACACCGGGGAGCTGTTTTTT
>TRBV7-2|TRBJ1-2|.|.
CASSLDGLYGYTF
TGTGCCAGCAGCCTAGACGGCCTCTATGGCTACACCTTC
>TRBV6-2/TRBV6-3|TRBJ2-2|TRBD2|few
CASISLGLGPNTGELFF
TGTGCCAGCATTTCCCTCGGACTAGGTCCGAACACCGGGGAGCTGTTTTTT
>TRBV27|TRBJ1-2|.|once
CASSTPGTANYGYTF
TGTGCCAGCAGTACCCCCGGGACGGCGAACTATGGCTACACCTTC
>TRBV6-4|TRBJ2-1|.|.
CASTPLGERQFF
TGTGCCAGCACCCCACTGGGAGAACGGCAGTTCTTC
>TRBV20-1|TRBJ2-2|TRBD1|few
CSATTGTGVDTGELFF
TGCAGTGCTACAACCGGGACAGGGGTGGACACCGGGGAGCTGTTTTTT
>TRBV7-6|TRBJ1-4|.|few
CASSLEKGINEKLFF
TGTGCCAGCAGCTTAGAAAAGGGTATTAATGAAAAACTGTTTTTT
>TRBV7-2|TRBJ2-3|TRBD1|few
CASSFDRGRTDTQYF
TGTGCCAGCAGCTTCGACAGGGGTAGAACAGATACGCAGTATTTT
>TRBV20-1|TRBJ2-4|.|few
CSANLDGRNIQYF
TGCAGTGCTAATTTAGACGGGCGAAACATTCAGTACTTC
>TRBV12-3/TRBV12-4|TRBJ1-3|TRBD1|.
CASSSYRGSPPYTIYF
TGTGCCAGCAGTTCTTACAGGGGATCGCCGCCGTACACCATATATTTT
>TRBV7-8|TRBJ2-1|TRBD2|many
CASSLGLADNYNEQFF
TGTGCCAGCAGCTTAGGACTAGCGGATAACTACAATGAGCAGTTCTTC
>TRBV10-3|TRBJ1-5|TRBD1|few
CAISDGQGNQPQHF
TGTGCCATCAGTGACGGACAGGGCAATCAGCCCCAGCATTTT
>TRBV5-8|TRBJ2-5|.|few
CASSLYLEETQYF
TGTGCCAGCAGCTTGTATCTGGAAGAGACCCAGTACTTC
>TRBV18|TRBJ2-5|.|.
CASSPGLSKETQYF
TGTGCCAGCTCACCGGGCCTATCCAAAGAGACCCAGTACTTC
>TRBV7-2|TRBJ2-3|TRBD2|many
CASSHPSGRAPDTQYF
TGTGCCAGCAGCCATCCTAGCGGGAGGGCCCCAGATACGCAGTATTTT
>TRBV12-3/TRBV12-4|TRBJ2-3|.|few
CASSLRLADTQYF
TGTGCCAGCAGCCTAAGACTTGCAGATACGCAGTATTTT
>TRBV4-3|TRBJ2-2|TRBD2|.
CASSQDLIAGDSGELFF
TGCGCCAGCAGCCAAGATCTCATAGCGGGAGATAGTGGGGAGCTGTTTTTT
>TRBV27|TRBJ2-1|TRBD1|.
CASGQGAGYEQFF
TGTGCCAGCGGACAGGGGGCAGGGTATGAGCAGTTCTTC
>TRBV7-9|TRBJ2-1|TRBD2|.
CASSPLAGVASNEQFF
TGTGCCAGCAGCCCCTTAGCGGGAGTGGCGTCCAATGAGCAGTTCTTC
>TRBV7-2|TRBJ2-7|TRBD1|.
CASTLGTGWSYEQYF
TGTGCCAGCACCCTGGGGACAGGGTGGTCCTACGAGCAGTACTTC
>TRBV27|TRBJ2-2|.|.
CASSLFAGGYTGELFF
TGTGCCAGCAGTTTATTTGCGGGTGGCTACACCGGGGAGCTGTTTTTT
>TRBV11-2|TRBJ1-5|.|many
CASSLVGGNQPQHF
TGTGCCAGCAGCTTGGTCGGGGGGAATCAGCCCCAGCATTTT
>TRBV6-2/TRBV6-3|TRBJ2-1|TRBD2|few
CASSYTRLAREQFF
TGTGCCAGCAGTTACACGAGACTAGCACGTGAGCAGTTCTTC
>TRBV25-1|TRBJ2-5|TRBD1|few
CASSPRGQGVRETQYF
TGTGCCAGCAGCCCCCGGGGACAGGGGGTTCGGGAGACCCAGTACTTC
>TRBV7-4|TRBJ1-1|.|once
CASSFPLGTEAFF
TGTGCCAGCAGCTTCCCCCTGGGTACTGAAGCTTTCTTT
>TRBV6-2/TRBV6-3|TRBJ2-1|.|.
CASSYFPRLGAHNEQFF
TGTGCCAGCAGTTATTTCCCGCGACTAGGGGCCCACAATGAGCAGTTCTTC
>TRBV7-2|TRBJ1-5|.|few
CASSYISSNQPQHF
TGTGCCAGCAGCTATATAAGTAGCAATCAGCCCCAGCATTTT
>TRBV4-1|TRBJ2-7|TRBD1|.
CASSQRTGGYEQYF
TGCGCCAGCAGCCAAAGGACAGGGGGATACGAGCAGTACTTC
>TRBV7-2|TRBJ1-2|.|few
CASSPQAPLNYGYTF
TGTGCCAGCAGTCCACAGGCCCCACTAAACTATGGCTACACCTTC
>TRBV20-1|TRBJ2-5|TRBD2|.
CSTLVPRLGLAGGIQETQYF
TGCAGCACATTAGTCCCTAGGTTGGGACTAGCGGGAGGGATACAAGAGACCCAGTACTTC
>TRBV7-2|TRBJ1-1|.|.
CASSPTRGTEAFF
TGTGCCAGCAGCCCTACTCGAGGTACTGAAGCTTTCTTT
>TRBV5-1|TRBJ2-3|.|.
CASSLSGATTDTQYF
TGCGCCAGCAGCTTGAGCGGAGCAACCACAGATACGCAGTATTTT
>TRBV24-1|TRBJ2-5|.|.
CATKGLDQETQYF
TGTGCCACCAAAGGCCTAGACCAAGAGACCCAGTACTTC
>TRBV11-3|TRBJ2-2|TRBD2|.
CASSQGLAGGELFF
TGTGCCAGCAGCCAAGGACTAGCGGGCGGGGAGCTGTTTTTT
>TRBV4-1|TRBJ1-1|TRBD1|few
CASSYESGGGTEAFF
TGCGCCAGCAGCTACGAATCAGGGGGAGGCACTGAAGCTTTCTTT
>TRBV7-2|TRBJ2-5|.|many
CASRGETQYF
TGTGCCAGCAGAGGGGAGACCCAGTACTTC
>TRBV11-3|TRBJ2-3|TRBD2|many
CASSRGLAGPPFTDTQYF
TGTGCCAGCAGCCGAGGACTAGCGGGCCCCCCCTTCACAGATACGCAGTATTTT
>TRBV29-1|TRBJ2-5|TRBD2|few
CSVVLAGGPETQYF
TGCAGCGTTGTACTAGCGGGAGGGCCAGAGACCCAGTACTTC
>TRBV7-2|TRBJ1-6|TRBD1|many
CASSLTPISTGTGRNSPLHF
TGTGCCAGCAGCTTGACTCCAATCAGTACCGGGACAGGGAGGAATTCACCCCTCCACTTT
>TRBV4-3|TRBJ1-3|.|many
CASSPSHFSGNTIYF
TGCGCCAGCAGCCCCTCCCACTTCTCTGGAAACACCATATATTTT
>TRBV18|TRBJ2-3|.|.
CASSPNSYTDTQYF
TGTGCCAGCTCACCGAACAGCTACACAGATACGCAGTATTTT